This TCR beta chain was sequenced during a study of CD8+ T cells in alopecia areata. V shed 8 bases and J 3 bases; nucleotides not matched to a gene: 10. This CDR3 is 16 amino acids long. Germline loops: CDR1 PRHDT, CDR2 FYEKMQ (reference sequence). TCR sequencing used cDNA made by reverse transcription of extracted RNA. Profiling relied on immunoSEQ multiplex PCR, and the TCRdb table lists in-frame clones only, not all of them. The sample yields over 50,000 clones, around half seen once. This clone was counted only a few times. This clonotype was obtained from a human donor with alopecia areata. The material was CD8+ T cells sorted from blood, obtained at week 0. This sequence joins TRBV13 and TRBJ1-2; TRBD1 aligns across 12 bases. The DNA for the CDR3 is TGTGCCAGCTCTACCGGGACAGGGGGCAACTACTATGGCTACACCTTC. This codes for CASSTGTGGNYYGYTF.